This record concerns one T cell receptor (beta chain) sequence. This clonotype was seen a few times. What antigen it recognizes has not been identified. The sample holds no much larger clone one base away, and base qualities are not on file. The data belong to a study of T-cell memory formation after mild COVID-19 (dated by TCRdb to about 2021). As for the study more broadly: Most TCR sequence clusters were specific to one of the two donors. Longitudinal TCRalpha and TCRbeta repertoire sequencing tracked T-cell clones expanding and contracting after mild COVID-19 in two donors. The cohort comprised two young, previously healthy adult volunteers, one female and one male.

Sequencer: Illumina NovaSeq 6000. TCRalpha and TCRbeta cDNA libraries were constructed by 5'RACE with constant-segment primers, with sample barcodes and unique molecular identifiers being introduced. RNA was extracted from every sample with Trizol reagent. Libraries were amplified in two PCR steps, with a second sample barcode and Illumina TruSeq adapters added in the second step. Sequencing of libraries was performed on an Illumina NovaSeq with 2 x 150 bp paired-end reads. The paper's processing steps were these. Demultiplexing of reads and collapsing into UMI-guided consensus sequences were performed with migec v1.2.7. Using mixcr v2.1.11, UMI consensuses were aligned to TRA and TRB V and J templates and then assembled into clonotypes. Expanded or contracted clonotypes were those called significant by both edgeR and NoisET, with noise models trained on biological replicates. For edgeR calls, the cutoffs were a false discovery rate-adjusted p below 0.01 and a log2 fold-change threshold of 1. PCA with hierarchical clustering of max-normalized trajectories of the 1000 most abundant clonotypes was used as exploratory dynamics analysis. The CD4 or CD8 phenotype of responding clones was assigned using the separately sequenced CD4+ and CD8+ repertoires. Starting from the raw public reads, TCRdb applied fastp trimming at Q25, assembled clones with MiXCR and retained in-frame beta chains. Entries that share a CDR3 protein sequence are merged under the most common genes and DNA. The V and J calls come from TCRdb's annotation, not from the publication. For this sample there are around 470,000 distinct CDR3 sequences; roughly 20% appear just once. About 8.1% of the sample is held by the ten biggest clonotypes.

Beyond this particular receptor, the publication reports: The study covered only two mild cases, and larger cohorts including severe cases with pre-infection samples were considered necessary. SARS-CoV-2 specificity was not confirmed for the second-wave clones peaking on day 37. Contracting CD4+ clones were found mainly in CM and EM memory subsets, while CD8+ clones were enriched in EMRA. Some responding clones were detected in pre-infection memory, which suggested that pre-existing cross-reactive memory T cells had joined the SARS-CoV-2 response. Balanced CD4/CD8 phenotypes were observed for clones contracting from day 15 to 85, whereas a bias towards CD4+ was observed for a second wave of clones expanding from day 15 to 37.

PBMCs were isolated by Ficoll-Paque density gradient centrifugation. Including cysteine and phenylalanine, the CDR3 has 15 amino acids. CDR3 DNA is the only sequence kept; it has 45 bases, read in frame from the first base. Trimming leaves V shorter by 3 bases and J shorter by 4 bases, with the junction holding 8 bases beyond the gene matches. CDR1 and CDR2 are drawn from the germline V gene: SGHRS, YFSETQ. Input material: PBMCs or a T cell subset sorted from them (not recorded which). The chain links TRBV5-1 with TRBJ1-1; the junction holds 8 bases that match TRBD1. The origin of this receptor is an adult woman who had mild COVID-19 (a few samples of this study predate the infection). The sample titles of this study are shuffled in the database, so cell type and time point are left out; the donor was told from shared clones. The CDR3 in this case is CASSSNRGYGTEAFF. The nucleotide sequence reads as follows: TGCGCCAGCAGCTCCAACAGGGGGTATGGCACTGAAGCTTTCTTT.